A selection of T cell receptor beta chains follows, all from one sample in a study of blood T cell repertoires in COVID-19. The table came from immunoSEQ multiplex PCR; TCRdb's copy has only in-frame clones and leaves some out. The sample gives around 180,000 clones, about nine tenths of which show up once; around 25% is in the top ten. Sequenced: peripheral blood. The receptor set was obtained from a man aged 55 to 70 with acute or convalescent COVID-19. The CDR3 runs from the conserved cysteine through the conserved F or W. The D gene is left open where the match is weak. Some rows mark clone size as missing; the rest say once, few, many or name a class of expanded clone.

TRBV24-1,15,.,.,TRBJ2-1,CATSLTGLVSNEQFF,TGTGCCACCAGCCTCACGGGACTCGTCAGCAATGAGCAGTTCTTC
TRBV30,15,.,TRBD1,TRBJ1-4,CAWSVKGAVDEKLFF,TGTGCCTGGAGTGTAAAGGGGGCGGTGGATGAAAAACTGTTTTTT
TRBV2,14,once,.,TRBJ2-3,CASKKTSTADTQYF,TGTGCCAGCAAGAAGACAAGTACCGCAGATACGCAGTATTTT
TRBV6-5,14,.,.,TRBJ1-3,CASTQGMSGNTIYF,TGTGCCAGCACTCAGGGGATGTCGGGAAACACCATATATTTT
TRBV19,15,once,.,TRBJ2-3,CASSPDSSSTDTQYF,TGTGCCAGTAGTCCCGACAGTTCTAGCACAGATACGCAGTATTTT
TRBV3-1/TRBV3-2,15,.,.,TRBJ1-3,CASSLTATKGNTIYF,TGTGCCAGCAGCCTTACGGCTACTAAAGGAAACACCATATATTTT
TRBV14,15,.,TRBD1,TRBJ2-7,CASSQVGQGDYEQYF,TGTGCCAGCAGCCAAGTGGGACAGGGGGACTACGAGCAGTACTTC
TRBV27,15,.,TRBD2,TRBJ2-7,CASSPGGGRTYEQYF,TGTGCCAGCAGTCCCGGGGGGGGGAGGACCTACGAGCAGTACTTC
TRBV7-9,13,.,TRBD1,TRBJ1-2,CASSLQGADGYTF,TGTGCCAGCAGCCTGCAGGGGGCGGATGGCTACACCTTC
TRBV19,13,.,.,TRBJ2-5,CASSSSAKETQYF,TGTGCCAGTAGTAGCAGCGCGAAAGAGACCCAGTACTTC
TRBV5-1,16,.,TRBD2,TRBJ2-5,CASSSPGAGGPETQYF,TGCGCCAGCAGCTCCCCAGGGGCGGGGGGGCCAGAGACCCAGTACTTC
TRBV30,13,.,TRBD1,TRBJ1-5,CAWSLAGGQPQHF,TGTGCCTGGAGTCTGGCAGGGGGTCAGCCCCAGCATTTT
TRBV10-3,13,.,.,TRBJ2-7,CAISEAEGYEQYF,TGTGCCATCAGCGAGGCGGAGGGTTACGAGCAGTACTTC
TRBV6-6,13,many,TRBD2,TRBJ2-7,CATLGRDSYEQYF,TGTGCCACCCTGGGGAGGGACTCCTACGAGCAGTACTTC
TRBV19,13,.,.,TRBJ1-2,CASSARTDHGYTF,TGTGCCAGTAGTGCTCGGACAGATCATGGCTACACCTTC
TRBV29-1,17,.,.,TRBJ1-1,CSGKGPGHSKLNTEAFF,TGCAGCGGGAAGGGTCCGGGACACTCAAAACTGAACACTGAAGCTTTCTTT
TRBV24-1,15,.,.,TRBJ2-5,CATSEGGANQETQYF,TGTGCCACCAGTGAAGGCGGGGCGAACCAAGAGACCCAGTACTTC
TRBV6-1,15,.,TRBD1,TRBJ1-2,CASSDRVRGRDGYTF,TGTGCCAGCAGTGACAGGGTTAGGGGGCGTGATGGCTACACCTTC
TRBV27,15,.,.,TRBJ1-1,CASRPQGQLNTEAFF,TGTGCCAGCCGGCCACAGGGTCAACTGAACACTGAAGCTTTCTTT
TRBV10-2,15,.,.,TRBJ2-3,CASGPLSGRADTQYF,TGCGCCAGCGGCCCCCTTAGCGGCCGGGCAGATACGCAGTATTTT
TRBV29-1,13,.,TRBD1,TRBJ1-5,CSAADRADQPQHF,TGCAGCGCCGCGGACAGGGCAGATCAGCCCCAGCATTTT
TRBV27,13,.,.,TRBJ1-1,CASSWAENTEAFF,TGTGCCAGCAGTTGGGCAGAGAACACTGAAGCTTTCTTT
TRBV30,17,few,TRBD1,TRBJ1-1,CAWGNRAGTGVYTEAFF,TGTGCCTGGGGCAATCGAGCAGGGACAGGGGTGTACACTGAAGCTTTCTTT
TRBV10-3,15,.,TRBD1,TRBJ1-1,CAISEDRGMNTEAFF,TGTGCCATCAGTGAGGACAGGGGAATGAACACTGAAGCTTTCTTT
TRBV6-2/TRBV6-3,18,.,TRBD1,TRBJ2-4,CASSTTGTGGRAKNIQYF,TGTGCCAGCAGTACTACCGGGACAGGGGGTCGAGCCAAAAACATTCAGTACTTC
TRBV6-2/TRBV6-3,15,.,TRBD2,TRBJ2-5,CASSYSLAGEETQYF,TGTGCCAGCAGTTACTCACTAGCGGGGGAAGAGACCCAGTACTTC
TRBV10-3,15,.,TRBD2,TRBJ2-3,CAISGLAGALDTQYF,TGTGCCATCAGTGGACTAGCGGGGGCCCTCGATACGCAGTATTTT
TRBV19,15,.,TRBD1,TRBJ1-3,CASSIDRDRGNTIYF,TGTGCCAGTAGTATTGACAGGGACAGAGGAAACACCATATATTTT
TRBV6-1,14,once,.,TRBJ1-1,CASSEPGQGIGAFF,TGTGCCAGCAGTGAACCCGGGCAGGGGATTGGAGCTTTCTTT